The rows below give T cell receptor beta chains drawn from one sample of a study of OX40 agonist ivuxolimab in advanced cancers. The table came from immunoSEQ multiplex PCR; TCRdb's copy has only in-frame clones and leaves some out. This table holds approximately 60,000 clones, around 80% found once. The sequenced sample was CD4+ or CD8+ T cells sorted from blood, obtained in a trial of the OX40 agonist ivuxolimab. The receptors were gathered from an adult with an advanced solid tumor such as melanoma, head and neck, liver or kidney cancer. The CDR3 runs from the conserved cysteine through the conserved F or W. A D gene is named only where the DNA matches it firmly. Not all rows give a size; the values are once, few, many and, for expanded clones, a class.

TRBJ2-3 | 17 | TRBV4-1 | NA | TRBD2 | CASSQDAGLASTDTQYF | TGCGCCAGCAGCCAAGATGCGGGACTAGCTAGCACAGATACGCAGTATTTT
TRBJ2-7 | 15 | TRBV6-6 | once | TRBD2 | CASSYQRDASYEQYF | TGTGCCAGCAGTTACCAGCGGGACGCTTCCTACGAGCAGTACTTC
TRBJ2-1 | 16 | TRBV7-3 | NA | TRBD1 | CASSLRPRTGGNEQFF | TGTGCCAGCAGCTTAAGGCCGCGGACAGGGGGCAATGAGCAGTTCTTC
TRBJ2-3 | 13 | TRBV7-9 | NA | NA | CASSLDGTDTQYF | TGTGCCAGCAGCTTAGACGGGACAGATACGCAGTATTTT
TRBJ2-5 | 12 | TRBV5-4 | NA | NA | CASSLIDETQYF | TGTGCCAGCAGCTTGATCGACGAGACCCAGTACTTC
TRBJ1-2 | 16 | TRBV19 | once | NA | CASSPITRGGHYGYTF | TGTGCCAGTAGCCCCATAACTCGGGGGGGCCACTATGGCTACACCTTC
TRBJ1-2 | 14 | TRBV5-1 | few | NA | CASSLAEGSGGYTF | TGCGCCAGCAGCTTGGCGGAAGGGAGCGGGGGCTACACCTTC
TRBJ2-2 | 16 | TRBV5-4 | NA | TRBD2 | CASSPRLAANTGELFF | TGTGCCAGCAGCCCTCGGCTAGCGGCGAACACCGGGGAGCTGTTTTTT
TRBJ2-1 | 13 | TRBV5-4 | NA | NA | CASSLGGEGEQFF | TGTGCCAGCAGCTTGGGCGGTGAGGGTGAGCAGTTCTTC
TRBJ2-7 | 14 | TRBV6-5 | NA | NA | CASSYSGGTYEQYF | TGTGCCAGCAGTTACTCGGGCGGAACCTACGAGCAGTACTTC
TRBJ2-5 | 12 | TRBV15 | NA | NA | CATSTQTGEQYF | TGTGCCACCAGCACACAGACAGGAGAGCAGTACTTC
TRBJ1-1 | 15 | TRBV6-6 | NA | NA | CASSLQTARDTEAFF | TGTGCCAGCAGTTTACAGACAGCTCGAGACACTGAAGCTTTCTTT
TRBJ1-3 | 12 | TRBV10-3 | NA | NA | CATLTGGNTIYF | TGTGCCACTTTAACAGGGGGAAACACCATATATTTT
TRBJ1-6 | 13 | TRBV2 | few | NA | CASKGTLNSPLHF | TGTGCCAGCAAAGGGACCCTTAATTCACCCCTCCACTTT
TRBJ1-1 | 14 | TRBV6-6 | NA | NA | CASSYGQYGTEAFF | TGTGCCAGCAGTTACGGACAGTATGGTACTGAAGCTTTCTTT
TRBJ2-2 | 16 | TRBV5-1 | once | NA | CASSLIWQGNTGELFF | TGCGCCAGCAGCTTGATTTGGCAGGGGAACACCGGGGAGCTGTTTTTT
TRBJ1-5 | 15 | TRBV5-6 | NA | NA | CASSLGPGGSQPQHF | TGTGCCAGCAGCTTAGGTCCTGGGGGCAGCCAGCCCCAGCATTTT
TRBJ2-7 | 14 | TRBV5-4 | NA | NA | CASSLTTGYYEQYF | TGTGCCAGCAGCTTAACGACGGGTTACTACGAGCAGTACTTC
TRBJ2-1 | 18 | TRBV5-4 | NA | NA | CASSLPPGRKSSYNEQFF | TGTGCCAGCAGCTTGCCCCCGGGGAGAAAGAGCTCCTACAATGAGCAGTTCTTC
TRBJ1-1 | 15 | TRBV7-6 | NA | NA | CASSLGKPGHTEAFF | TGTGCCAGCAGCTTAGGAAAGCCCGGGCACACTGAAGCTTTCTTT
TRBJ1-6 | 14 | TRBV19 | NA | TRBD1 | CASKLGQVNSPLHF | TGTGCCAGTAAATTGGGACAGGTTAATTCACCCCTCCACTTT
TRBJ2-3 | 18 | TRBV4-1 | NA | TRBD2 | CASSQGTLAGGHTDTQYF | TGCGCCAGCAGCCAAGGGACTCTAGCGGGAGGGCACACAGATACGCAGTATTTT
TRBJ1-5 | 13 | TRBV6-6 | NA | NA | CASSAQRNQPQHF | TGTGCCAGCAGTGCGCAGCGCAATCAGCCCCAGCATTTT
TRBJ1-2 | 13 | TRBV29-1 | few | NA | CSVGSAGDYGYTF | TGCAGCGTTGGATCCGCGGGGGACTATGGCTACACCTTC
TRBJ2-1 | 16 | TRBV11-2 | NA | TRBD2 | CASSRIAGGSYNEQFF | TGTGCCAGCAGCCGAATAGCGGGGGGCTCCTACAATGAGCAGTTCTTC
TRBJ2-1 | 17 | TRBV11-3 | NA | TRBD1 | CASSLDLGQGAHGEQFF | TGTGCCAGCAGCTTAGATCTGGGACAGGGGGCCCATGGTGAGCAGTTCTTC
TRBJ2-2 | 14 | TRBV10-3 | NA | NA | CAISEWGVTGELFF | TGTGCCATCAGTGAGTGGGGGGTTACCGGGGAGCTGTTTTTT